This TCR beta chain is drawn from a study of blood T cell repertoires in COVID-19. Method: immunoSEQ multiplex PCR; TCRdb's copy keeps in-frame clones and lacks some. The table has 300,000 to 350,000 clones, around 91% seen once. CDR1 and CDR2 from the germline V gene are LGHNA and YNFKEQ. V was pared by 1 base and J by 13 bases, with 13 bases of the junction left unmatched. The CDR3 is made up of 16 amino acids. Sequenced input: PBMCs or T cells enriched from blood (not recorded which). The chain combines TRBV4-2 with TRBJ1-6, with TRBD1 matching over 7 bases. The clonotype was recovered from a woman under 30 with acute COVID-19. CDR3 sequence (DNA): TGTGCCAGCAGCCAAGCTTTCAGGGGGTTAGATCGGCCCCTCCACTTT. Protein: CASSQAFRGLDRPLHF.